The rows below give T cell receptor beta chains drawn from one sample of a study of blood T cell repertoires in COVID-19. Using immunoSEQ multiplex PCR, the repertoire was profiled, and TCRdb retains in-frame clones only, with some absent. The sample contains about 50,000 clones, more than 70% of which appear only once. Sequenced input: peripheral blood. All receptors derive from a woman between 55 and 75 years old with acute or convalescent COVID-19. Both conserved end residues are part of each CDR3. Each record gives: V gene, clone size, D gene, J gene, CDR3 DNA, CDR3 protein. The D gene is left open where the match is weak. A row's size may be missing; if present it is once, few, many or a size class.

TRBV6-5	-	TRBD1	TRBJ1-2	TGTGCCAGCAGTCAGGACAGGGTTGGCTACACCTTC	CASSQDRVGYTF
TRBV2	-	-	TRBJ2-3	TGTGCCAGCAAATACTTTTCTAGCACAGATACGCAGTATTTT	CASKYFSSTDTQYF
TRBV6-1	-	TRBD1	TRBJ2-7	TGTGCCAGCAGTGAAACGGGACAGGGGCTATACGAGCAGTACTTC	CASSETGQGLYEQYF
TRBV10-2	-	-	TRBJ1-5	TGCGCCAGCAGGGACATAAATCAGCCCCAGCATTTT	CASRDINQPQHF
TRBV28	-	TRBD1	TRBJ1-5	TGTGCCAGCAGTCCGGCAGGGGGCAGGGGACAGCCCCAGCATTTT	CASSPAGGRGQPQHF
TRBV6-2/TRBV6-3	few	-	TRBJ1-1	TGTGCCAGCAGCATAGACTTACCGGCGCGTGAAGCTTTCTTT	CASSIDLPAREAFF
TRBV9	-	-	TRBJ1-1	TGTGCCAGCAGCGTACAGACTAACACTGAAGCTTTCTTT	CASSVQTNTEAFF
TRBV3-1/TRBV3-2	-	-	TRBJ1-2	TGTGCCAGCAGCCAAGAAGGAGGGTTCGTCGGCTACACCTTC	CASSQEGGFVGYTF
TRBV6-1	-	-	TRBJ1-6	TGTGCCAGCAGTGAAGGGACTCAAGGATCACCCCTCCACTTT	CASSEGTQGSPLHF
TRBV7-2	-	-	TRBJ1-5	TGTGCCAGCAGTATACACCCGAGCAATCAGCCCCAGCATTTT	CASSIHPSNQPQHF
TRBV28	once	-	TRBJ2-4	TGTGCCAGCAGTTTAACAGGGTTTAAGGCCAAAAACATTCAGTACTTC	CASSLTGFKAKNIQYF
TRBV7-9	-	-	TRBJ1-1	TGTGCCAGCAGCTTAGAAATTGGCCGACATTCAGCTTTCTTT	CASSLEIGRHSAFF
TRBV7-9	few	TRBD2	TRBJ2-3	TGTGCCAGCAGCTTATTAGTAACGGGGGGAGATACGCAGTATTTT	CASSLLVTGGDTQYF
TRBV27	-	-	TRBJ1-2	TGTGCCAGCAGGTTCAGGGCGAGAGGTTATGGCTACACCTTC	CASRFRARGYGYTF
TRBV2	-	TRBD1	TRBJ1-3	TGTGCCAGCAGCACGCAACGACAGGGGCCTTCCCGAACCATATATTTT	CASSTQRQGPSRTIYF
TRBV18	-	-	TRBJ2-7	TGTGCCAGCTCACCGGGAGAGACCTACGAGCAGTACTTC	CASSPGETYEQYF
TRBV3-1/TRBV3-2	-	TRBD1	TRBJ2-5	TGTGCCAGCAGCCAAGCGGGGACAGGGACGGAGACCCAGTACTTC	CASSQAGTGTETQYF
TRBV13	-	-	TRBJ2-7	TGTGCCAGCAGCTTAGGCACGGGGCGGGGATACGAGCAGTACTTC	CASSLGTGRGYEQYF
TRBV28	few	-	TRBJ1-3	TGTGCCAGCAGAACTCCAGGGGTCTCTGGAAACACCATATATTTT	CASRTPGVSGNTIYF
TRBV28	-	TRBD1	TRBJ1-6	TGTGCCAGCAGTTTCGGGACAGGGGGCTCACCCCTCCACTTT	CASSFGTGGSPLHF
TRBV6-1	-	TRBD2	TRBJ2-1	TGTGCCAGCAGTGAACTAGCGGGAGGGATTAATGAGCAGTTCTTC	CASSELAGGINEQFF
TRBV2	-	-	TRBJ2-3	TGTGCCAGCAAGCTAGATTATAGCACAGATACGCAGTATTTT	CASKLDYSTDTQYF
TRBV7-7	-	-	TRBJ2-2	TGTGCTAGCAGCCCGCGGGAAGCCGGGGAGCTGTTTTTT	CASSPREAGELFF
TRBV7-2	-	TRBD2	TRBJ2-5	TGTGCCAGCAGCTTACAGCTAGCGGGGGAGAAAAAGACCCAGTACTTC	CASSLQLAGEKKTQYF
TRBV6-5	-	-	TRBJ1-2	TGTGCCAGCAGTTCTTTGAGTAATGACTATGGCTACACCTTC	CASSSLSNDYGYTF
TRBV7-2	-	-	TRBJ1-3	TGTGCCAGCAGCTCCTACGCGGGATACTCTGGAAACACCATATATTTT	CASSSYAGYSGNTIYF
TRBV2	-	-	TRBJ2-7	TGTGCCAGCAGTTACCAGGGATACGAGCAGTACTTC	CASSYQGYEQYF
TRBV2	-	-	TRBJ1-1	TGTGCCAGCAGCAGGGGTTCCACTGAAGCTTTCTTT	CASSRGSTEAFF
TRBV3-1/TRBV3-2	-	-	TRBJ2-5	TGTGCCAGCAGCCAAGGACACAGTGGGCTTGGGACCCAGTACTTC	CASSQGHSGLGTQYF
TRBV7-2	-	-	TRBJ2-5	TGTGCCAGCAGCCTTGGACTAACCCGTCCGGAGACCCAGTACTTC	CASSLGLTRPETQYF
TRBV29-1	-	-	TRBJ1-1	TGCAGCGTTGTTGCAGGGGCTGAAGCTTTCTTT	CSVVAGAEAFF
TRBV19	-	TRBD1	TRBJ1-2	TGTGCCACTACTCGGACAGGGGGGGACTATGGCTACACCTTC	CATTRTGGDYGYTF
TRBV10-3	-	TRBD1	TRBJ2-7	TGTGCCATCAGTGCGGGTCAAGGACAGGGTATGCCCGAGCAGTACTTC	CAISAGQGQGMPEQYF
TRBV28	-	TRBD1	TRBJ1-2	TGTGCCAGCAGGCGACAGGGAAGAAGCTATGGCTACACCTTC	CASRRQGRSYGYTF
TRBV19	-	TRBD1	TRBJ1-5	TGTGCCAGTAGTCCCCGGACAGGGGGAACTACTAGCAATCAGCCCCAGCATTTT	CASSPRTGGTTSNQPQHF
TRBV6-5	-	-	TRBJ1-2	TGTGCCAGCAGTTACTCAGCAGGGGTTCACTATGGCTACACCTTC	CASSYSAGVHYGYTF
TRBV18	-	TRBD1	TRBJ1-5	TGTGCCAGCTCACCAGGACAGGATAGCAATCAGCCCCAGCATTTT	CASSPGQDSNQPQHF
TRBV5-1	-	TRBD2	TRBJ2-7	TGCGCCAGCAGCTTGGCCGGGGGGGCTTACGAGCAGTACTTC	CASSLAGGAYEQYF
TRBV3-1/TRBV3-2	few	-	TRBJ1-2	TGTGCCAGCAGCCAAAACAGTAACTATGGCTACACCTTC	CASSQNSNYGYTF
TRBV3-1/TRBV3-2	-	-	TRBJ1-1	TGTGCCAGCAGCCAGCTGGGGGGGAACACTGAAGCTTTCTTT	CASSQLGGNTEAFF